The subject of this entry is one T cell receptor beta chain. The PCR used 60 Vbeta and 13 Jbeta primers. Sequencing was performed with immunoSEQ multiplex PCR; in TCRdb, only in-frame clones are kept and a portion is missing. The table includes 150,000 to 200,000 clones, roughly 78% detected once. This sample was included in a study of cytomegalovirus exposure and HLA in healthy donors. The V segment lost 1 base and the J segment 0 bases; nucleotides outside the gene matches: 3. The CDR3 spans 16 residues. Germline CDR1 GTSNPN, CDR2 SVGIG (reference sequence). Sequencing input: PBMCs. The V gene is TRBV30, the J gene TRBJ2-3, with 11 nucleotides matching TRBD2. This receptor was taken from a woman in her thirties or forties in good health and CMV-seronegative. The CDR3, as DNA: TGTGCCTGGAGTGGCTCTAGCGGGGGGAGCACAGATACGCAGTATTTT. The encoded protein is CAWSGSSGGSTDTQYF.